The 18 T cell receptor beta chains in this list originate from one sample, sequenced in a study of blood T cell repertoires in COVID-19. TCRdb's copy holds only in-frame clones and misses some; the assay was immunoSEQ multiplex PCR. The sample has roughly 120,000 clones, 87% seen once. Sequencing was done on a sample of peripheral blood. All receptors come from a human donor in a cohort sampled during active COVID-19.

This clone was detected a few times. This chain uses TRBV16 with TRBJ1-1, with a possible D match to TRBD1 (6 bases). Trimming stripped 4 bases from V and 3 bases from J, with 18 bases between. Germline V gene lookup returns CDR1 KGHSY and CDR2 FQNENV. This CDR3 is built from 16 residues. The CDR3 protein is CASSPTTRGRYTEAFF. In DNA form, the CDR3 reads TGTGCCAGCAGCCCCACGACCAGGGGACGGTACACTGAAGCTTTCTTT.

This CDR3 is CASSQARWDSTYEQYF. The CDR3 bases are TGCGCCAGCAGCCAAGCACGTTGGGACTCGACCTACGAGCAGTACTTC. This chain uses TRBV4-1 with TRBJ2-7; a weak D match, TRBD2 (6 bases). Trimming cost V 1 base and J 2 bases, with 15 bases left between them. In germline, CDR1 is MGHRA, CDR2 YSYEKL. This CDR3 is 16 amino acids long.

The chain joins TRBV6-1 to TRBJ1-6, with TRBD1 as a possible D gene (5 bases). The CDR3 consists of 15 residues. Germline V gives CDR1 MNHNS, CDR2 SASEGT. V dropped 0 bases and J dropped 14 bases, with 17 bases sitting between them. This chain's CDR3 is CASSEAPARTFSLHF. In nucleotides, the CDR3 is TGTGCCAGCAGTGAAGCCCCCGCCCGGACATTTTCCCTCCACTTT.

J is TRBJ2-7 and V is TRBV6-5, with a tentative D call TRBD1 (5 bases). Trimming removed 10 bases at V and 7 bases at J, with 20 bases between. CDR3 length: 13 residues. Germline loops: CDR1 MNHEY, CDR2 SVGAGI. The CDR3 region is CATGVVGALEQYF. The CDR3 region has the DNA TGTGCCACTGGGGTGGTTGGGGCCTTAGAGCAGTACTTC.

The chain couples TRBV28 to TRBJ1-2, with 9 bases matching TRBD1. Germline V gene sequence: CDR1 MDHEN, CDR2 SYDVKM. CDR3 size: 13 residues. V dropped 5 bases and J dropped 8; count of bases not matched to a gene: 6. The CDR3 region is CASSTGQGGGYTF. The CDR3 DNA follows: TGTGCCAGCAGTACGGGACAGGGCGGCGGCTACACCTTC.

The chain carries TRBV6-1 and TRBJ2-5, with D maybe TRBD2 (8 bases). The CDR3 contains 18 residues. Germline V CDR1 and CDR2: MNHNS, SASEGT. The V gene lost 4 bases and the J gene lost 4 bases, with 25 bases spanning the gap. The CDR3 nucleotides read TGTGCCAGCAGTGCCCGGGGGGGGCAGGCCCCAGGGGGAGAGACCCAGTACTTC. This codes for CASSARGGQAPGGETQYF.

The rearrangement joins TRBV6-5 to TRBJ2-7; 12 bases fit TRBD2. CDR1 is MNHEY, CDR2 SVGAGI, per germline. This CDR3 comprises 14 residues. The V gene end was trimmed by 5 bases and the J gene end by 3 bases; junction bases not matched to a gene: 2. This CDR3 reads CASSLTSGGYEQYF. The CDR3 nucleotides read TGTGCCAGCAGTCTGACTAGCGGGGGCTACGAGCAGTACTTC.

This clone was counted once. The chain is built from TRBV27 and TRBJ2-1; 11 bases agree with TRBD1. The V gene end was trimmed by 6 bases and the J gene end by 7 bases; junction bases not matched to a gene: 8. The CDR3 runs to 15 residues. Germline lookup yields CDR1 MNHEY and CDR2 SMNVEV (reference sequence). This chain's CDR3 is CASRSLGQGENEQFF. For the CDR3, the DNA is TGTGCCAGCAGATCGTTGGGACAGGGGGAAAATGAGCAGTTCTTC.

This chain's CDR3 is CASSLRQGAPYGYTF. The CDR3 DNA sequence: TGCGCCAGCAGCCTCCGACAGGGGGCACCCTATGGCTACACCTTC. The gene calls are TRBV5-1 and TRBJ1-2; 10 bases are a match to TRBD1. J gave up 4 bases and V 4 bases, and 7 bases lay outside the gene matches. This CDR3 spans 15 amino acids. Germline CDR1 and CDR2: SGHRS and YFSETQ.

V is TRBV5-1 and J is TRBJ1-3; TRBD1 might be the D (5 bases). Per germline, CDR1 SGHRS and CDR2 YFSETQ. V dropped 7 bases and J dropped 4 bases, with 12 bases sitting between them. The CDR3 covers 13 residues. CDR3 region: CASRDGGGNTIYF. CDR3 sequence (DNA): TGCGCCAGCCGCGACGGGGGAGGAAACACCATATATTTT.

The count of this clone is one. V gene TRBV15 combines with J gene TRBJ1-1; weak D call: TRBD1 (5 bases). Trimming cost V 1 base and J 5 bases, with 17 bases left between them. Germline V CDR1 and CDR2: LNHNV, YYDKDF (reference sequence). The CDR3 totals 16 residues. The CDR3: CATSRGLGRAGTEAFF. CDR3 nucleotide sequence: TGTGCCACCAGCAGAGGTCTGGGCAGAGCAGGGACTGAAGCTTTCTTT.

The rearrangement links TRBV18 to TRBJ2-7; TRBD1 matches 9 bases. This CDR3 is 14 amino acids long. Germline assignment: CDR1 KGHSH and CDR2 LQKENI. Trimming took 2 bases from V and 4 from J; bases not matched to a gene: 3. CDR3 bases: TGTGCCAGCTCACCAAGGGACAGGGTGTACGAGCAGTACTTC. Translating gives CASSPRDRVYEQYF.

This chain links TRBV9 with TRBJ2-3, with TRBD2 as a possible D gene (5 bases). Trimming took 4 bases from V and 5 from J, leaving 14 bases between them. The CDR3 is 14 amino acids. The germline V gene has CDR1 SGDLS and CDR2 YYNGEE. CDR3 coding DNA: TGTGCCAGCAGCCAACGACGGACTGGAGATACGCAGTATTTT. Protein sequence: CASSQRRTGDTQYF.

This chain links TRBV30 with TRBJ2-7; weak D call: TRBD1 (6 bases). The CDR3 spans 14 residues. Between the trimmed V and J ends, which lost 4 bases and 3 bases, there was a span of 16 bases. In germline, CDR1 is GTSNPN, CDR2 SVGIG (reference sequence). CDR3 bases: TGTGCCTGGAACCTGCAGGGGAGCTTCTACGAGCAGTACTTC. Encoded protein: CAWNLQGSFYEQYF.

The rearrangement links TRBV2 to TRBJ2-7; 11 positions agree with TRBD2. The CDR3 runs 18 residues. The germline CDR1 and CDR2 sequences are SNHLY and FYNNEI. The V and J ends lost 4 bases and 0 bases, in that order; junction bases with no gene match: 11. The CDR3 here is CASSARLGLAAASYEQYF. DNA for the CDR3: TGTGCCAGCAGTGCCCGTTTGGGACTAGCGGCCGCCTCCTACGAGCAGTACTTC.

The V and J genes are TRBV24-1 and TRBJ2-5, with TRBD2 matching over 8 bases. Unmatched junction bases numbered 3, after V lost 3 bases and J lost 1 base. Germline V gene lookup returns CDR1 KGHDR and CDR2 SFDVKD. CDR3 length: 15 residues. This CDR3 reads CATSDREGVQETQYF. For the CDR3, the DNA is TGTGCCACCAGTGATCGGGAGGGGGTCCAAGAGACCCAGTACTTC.

The sample holds one count of this clone. The V and J genes are TRBV30 and TRBJ2-1, with 11 bases identical to TRBD2. The CDR3 totals 14 residues. Germline V gene data show CDR1 as GTSNPN and CDR2 as SVGIG (reference sequence). V shed 3 bases and J 4 bases; nucleotides not matched to a gene: 2. CDR3 nucleotide sequence: TGTGCCTGGAGCCCTAGCGGGGGGTACAATGAGCAGTTCTTC. Its translation is CAWSPSGGYNEQFF.

J is TRBJ1-4 and V is TRBV7-2, with D maybe TRBD1 (5 bases). The V end was cut by 5 bases, the J end by 13 bases, with 20 bases between. This CDR3 contains 14 residues. From germline, CDR1 is SGHTA and CDR2 FQGNSA. Here the CDR3 DNA reads TGTGCCAGCAGCCTAGTCAGGGAGGGAGGGGTACTGTTTTTT. This gives the protein CASSLVREGGVLFF.